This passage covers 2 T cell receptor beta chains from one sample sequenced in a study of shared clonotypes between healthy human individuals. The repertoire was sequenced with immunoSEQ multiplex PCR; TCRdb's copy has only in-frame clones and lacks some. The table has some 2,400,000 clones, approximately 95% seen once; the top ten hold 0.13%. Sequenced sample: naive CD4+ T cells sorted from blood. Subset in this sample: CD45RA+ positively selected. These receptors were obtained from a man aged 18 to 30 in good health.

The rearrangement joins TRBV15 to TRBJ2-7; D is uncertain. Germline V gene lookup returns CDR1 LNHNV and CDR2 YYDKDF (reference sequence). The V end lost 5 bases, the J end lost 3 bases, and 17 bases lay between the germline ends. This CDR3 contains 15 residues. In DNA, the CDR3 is TGTGCCACCAGCTCCGAAGAGGCTTCCGTCTACGAGCAGTACTTC. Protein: CATSSEEASVYEQYF.

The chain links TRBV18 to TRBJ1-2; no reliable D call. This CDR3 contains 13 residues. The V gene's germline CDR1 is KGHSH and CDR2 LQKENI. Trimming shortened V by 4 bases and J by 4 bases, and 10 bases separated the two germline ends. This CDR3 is CASSREVSYGYTF. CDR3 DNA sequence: TGTGCCAGCTCACGTGAGGTTTCCTATGGCTACACCTTC.